Listed below are T cell receptor beta chains from one sample, sequenced in a study of blood T cell repertoires in COVID-19. Assay used: immunoSEQ multiplex PCR; TCRdb lists only in-frame clones, some missing. The data contain over 70,000 clones, about 80% of them singletons. Sequenced input: peripheral blood. These receptor sequences come from a human donor in a cohort sampled during active COVID-19. CDR3s include the opening cysteine and the closing phenylalanine or tryptophan. D genes are given only for firm matches. Rows may omit the clone size; those that give it use once, few, many or a size class.

TRBJ2-7	.	.	TRBV7-6	CASSLAPTGFFNEQYF	TGTGCCAGCAGCTTAGCCCCCACAGGGTTCTTCAACGAGCAGTACTTC
TRBJ2-5	.	.	TRBV2	CASSEGPFGETQYF	TGTGCCAGCAGTGAAGGCCCCTTCGGGGAGACCCAGTACTTC
TRBJ2-5	TRBD2	.	TRBV7-2	CASSRQPAGGALGETQYF	TGTGCCAGCAGCCGCCAGCCTGCGGGGGGCGCACTAGGCGAGACCCAGTACTTC
TRBJ2-3	.	.	TRBV28	CASSPLSGLTDTQYF	TGTGCCAGCAGTCCCCTTAGCGGATTAACAGATACGCAGTATTTT
TRBJ2-1	.	.	TRBV5-1	CASSDSRGVGQFF	TGCGCCAGCAGCGACTCACGGGGTGTTGGGCAGTTCTTC
TRBJ2-2	.	many	TRBV25-1	CASRDSYTGELFF	TGTGCCAGCAGGGACAGTTACACCGGGGAGCTGTTTTTT
TRBJ2-3	TRBD2	.	TRBV11-3	CASSQTSGGPTDTQYF	TGTGCCAGCAGCCAAACTAGCGGTGGGCCCACAGATACGCAGTATTTT
TRBJ2-1	.	few	TRBV6-5	CASKLGNEQFF	TGTGCCAGCAAACTAGGCAATGAGCAGTTCTTC
TRBJ1-6	TRBD1	.	TRBV7-8	CASSLERAQGPRSPLHF	TGTGCCAGCAGCTTAGAGAGGGCACAGGGGCCTCGTTCACCCCTCCACTTT
TRBJ1-6	TRBD1	.	TRBV2	CASMGDRGPSPLHF	TGTGCCAGCATGGGGGACAGGGGGCCTTCACCCCTCCACTTT
TRBJ1-2	.	.	TRBV6-4	CASSEWNRERGYTF	TGTGCCAGCAGTGAATGGAATAGGGAGCGCGGCTACACCTTC
TRBJ2-5	TRBD1	.	TRBV7-9	CASSLRGQGQETQYF	TGTGCCAGCAGCTTAAGGGGACAGGGTCAAGAGACCCAGTACTTC
TRBJ1-2	.	.	TRBV4-2	CASSQAGGRGYGYTF	TGTGCCAGCAGCCAAGCTGGGGGGAGAGGCTATGGCTACACCTTC
TRBJ1-6	.	.	TRBV7-2	CASSPRESYNSPLHF	TGTGCCAGCAGCCCCAGGGAAAGCTATAATTCACCCCTCCACTTT
TRBJ1-5	.	.	TRBV5-1	CASSLGQPNQPQHF	TGCGCCAGCAGCTTGGGACAGCCCAATCAGCCCCAGCATTTT
TRBJ1-1	TRBD1	.	TRBV5-1	CASSLAGTGGTSNTEAFF	TGCGCCAGCAGCTTGGCGGGGACAGGGGGTACCTCGAACACTGAAGCTTTCTTT
TRBJ2-1	TRBD2	.	TRBV18	CASSPGLAGYNEQFF	TGTGCCAGCTCACCGGGACTAGCGGGTTACAATGAGCAGTTCTTC
TRBJ2-3	.	.	TRBV7-2	CASSLALGGGTDTQYF	TGTGCCAGCAGCTTAGCGCTGGGGGGAGGAACAGATACGCAGTATTTT
TRBJ2-3	TRBD2	.	TRBV5-1	CASSLWTSGTDTQYF	TGCGCCAGCAGCTTGTGGACTAGCGGCACAGATACGCAGTATTTT
TRBJ2-7	TRBD2	.	TRBV5-5	CASSTGGGREQYF	TGTGCCAGCAGCACGGGGGGAGGGCGGGAGCAGTACTTC
TRBJ2-3	.	.	TRBV28	CASSSKDSLGTDTQYF	TGTGCCAGCAGTTCGAAGGACAGTTTAGGCACAGATACGCAGTATTTT
TRBJ2-1	.	.	TRBV11-3	CASSLRQEQFF	TGTGCCAGCAGCTTACGTCAGGAGCAGTTCTTC
TRBJ2-5	.	few	TRBV5-1	CASRGLQETQYF	TGCGCCAGCCGGGGACTCCAAGAGACCCAGTACTTC
TRBJ1-1	.	.	TRBV28	CASSRVSSVGTEAFF	TGTGCCAGCAGCCGGGTCTCCTCCGTGGGCACTGAAGCTTTCTTT
TRBJ2-5	TRBD2	.	TRBV4-1	CASSQRSSGEETQYF	TGCGCCAGCAGCCAGCGTTCTAGCGGCGAAGAGACCCAGTACTTC
TRBJ1-4	TRBD1	.	TRBV6-5	CASSLGQGGEKLFF	TGTGCCAGCAGCCTGGGACAGGGGGGTGAAAAACTGTTTTTT
TRBJ1-6	TRBD1	.	TRBV18	CASSPQTGKDSPLHF	TGTGCCAGCTCACCGCAGACAGGGAAGGATTCACCCCTCCACTTT
TRBJ2-5	TRBD2	.	TRBV5-5	CASSPIGLAGWETQYF	TGTGCCAGCAGCCCTATCGGCCTAGCGGGGTGGGAGACCCAGTACTTC
TRBJ1-2	.	.	TRBV6-5	CASSYGAQGYTF	TGTGCCAGCAGTTACGGGGCGCAAGGCTACACCTTC
TRBJ2-7	.	.	TRBV5-6	CASSLGTVYEQYF	TGTGCCAGCAGCTTGGGGACAGTCTACGAGCAGTACTTC
TRBJ2-1	.	once	TRBV11-3	CASSLVQYNEQFF	TGTGCCAGCAGCTTAGTCCAATACAATGAGCAGTTCTTC
TRBJ1-5	.	once	TRBV28	CASTLGGSNQPQHF	TGTGCCAGCACCCTGGGGGGTAGCAATCAGCCCCAGCATTTT
TRBJ2-7	TRBD1	.	TRBV29-1	CSVPGTGGSYEQYF	TGCAGCGTCCCCGGGACAGGGGGCAGCTACGAGCAGTACTTC
TRBJ1-5	.	few	TRBV28	CASSFPRGLIDQPQHF	TGTGCCAGCAGTTTCCCCCGGGGGTTGATTGATCAGCCCCAGCATTTT
TRBJ2-3	TRBD2	.	TRBV6-1	CASSEAPPGLAGGFTDTQYF	TGTGCCAGCAGTGAAGCGCCCCCGGGACTAGCGGGAGGTTTCACAGATACGCAGTATTTT
TRBJ1-2	.	.	TRBV5-1	CASSPRGSYGYTF	TGCGCCAGCAGTCCCCGGGGGAGCTATGGCTACACCTTC
TRBJ2-5	TRBD2	.	TRBV7-9	CASSLDPRTSGGSQETQYF	TGTGCCAGCAGCTTAGATCCCCGGACTAGCGGGGGGTCCCAAGAGACCCAGTACTTC
TRBJ1-3	.	.	TRBV5-1	CASTGEGGNTIYF	TGCGCCAGCACTGGGGAGGGAGGAAACACCATATATTTT
TRBJ2-7	.	.	TRBV12-3/TRBV12-4	CASSLGSPAEYF	TGTGCCAGCAGTTTAGGGTCCCCCGCGGAGTACTTC
TRBJ2-3	TRBD2	.	TRBV5-1	CASSLELAGSTDTQYF	TGCGCCAGCAGCCTGGAACTAGCGGGCAGCACAGATACGCAGTATTTT
TRBJ1-2	.	.	TRBV3-1/TRBV3-2	CASSQELRTLSAPGGYTF	TGTGCCAGCAGCCAAGAGCTCCGGACTTTATCAGCCCCGGGCGGCTACACCTTC
TRBJ2-3	TRBD2	.	TRBV5-1	CASSLDLSSGVTQYF	TGCGCCAGCAGCTTGGATTTGTCTAGCGGGGTTACGCAGTATTTT
TRBJ2-7	TRBD1	.	TRBV18	CASSPRDRVYEQYF	TGTGCCAGCTCACCACGGGACAGGGTGTACGAGCAGTACTTC
TRBJ1-4	TRBD1	once	TRBV15	CATSRGDRGTNEKLFF	TGTGCCACCAGCAGGGGGGACAGGGGAACTAATGAAAAACTGTTTTTT
TRBJ2-7	.	.	TRBV5-1	CASSPRQDASSYEQYF	TGCGCCAGCAGCCCCAGACAGGATGCAAGCTCCTACGAGCAGTACTTC
TRBJ1-6	.	.	TRBV14	CASSQTMRSSPLHF	TGTGCCAGCAGCCAAACAATGAGGAGTTCACCCCTCCACTTT
TRBJ2-1	TRBD2	.	TRBV5-1	CASQAGGTVGHGEQFF	TGCGCCAGCCAGGCGGGGGGCACTGTTGGGCACGGTGAGCAGTTCTTC
TRBJ1-6	TRBD1	once	TRBV11-3	CASSPGQGVSPLHF	TGTGCCAGCAGCCCAGGACAGGGGGTTTCACCCCTCCACTTT
TRBJ2-2	.	.	TRBV11-2	CASSLSPTVQAGELFF	TGTGCCAGCAGCTTATCCCCGACAGTTCAAGCCGGGGAGCTGTTTTTT
TRBJ2-5	.	once	TRBV13	CASRQRGETQYF	TGTGCCAGCAGACAAAGGGGAGAGACCCAGTACTTC
TRBJ1-2	.	.	TRBV6-5	CASRQGEGYTF	TGTGCCAGCAGACAGGGAGAGGGCTACACCTTC
TRBJ2-2	TRBD1	.	TRBV7-2	CASSFPGQRNTGELFF	TGTGCCAGCAGCTTTCCGGGACAGAGGAACACCGGGGAGCTGTTTTTT
TRBJ1-4	TRBD1	.	TRBV19	CASSGDRASPNEKLFF	TGTGCCAGTAGTGGAGACAGGGCCTCTCCGAATGAAAAACTGTTTTTT
TRBJ2-3	TRBD2	once	TRBV19	CASSSNYQRLAGTHTQYF	TGTGCCAGTAGCTCTAACTACCAACGGCTAGCGGGGACTCATACGCAGTATTTT
TRBJ2-6	.	.	TRBV4-3	CASSQDRASGANVLTF	TGCGCCAGCAGCCAAGACAGGGCCTCTGGGGCCAACGTCCTGACTTTC
TRBJ2-6	TRBD1	few	TRBV7-9	CAGGQGAASGANVLTF	TGTGCCGGGGGACAGGGGGCCGCTTCTGGGGCCAACGTCCTGACTTTC
TRBJ1-4	.	.	TRBV7-9	CASSSPEGAREKLFF	TGTGCCAGCAGCTCACCGGAAGGGGCGAGGGAAAAACTGTTTTTT
TRBJ2-3	.	.	TRBV24-1	CATSDLTSTDTQYF	TGTGCCACCAGTGATTTGACTAGCACAGATACGCAGTATTTT
TRBJ2-5	TRBD1	.	TRBV7-2	CASSRGQMIQETQYF	TGTGCCAGCAGCAGGGGACAGATGATACAAGAGACCCAGTACTTC
TRBJ2-3	TRBD2	once	TRBV27	CATVRREVGTDTQYF	TGTGCCACCGTGAGACGGGAGGTGGGCACAGATACGCAGTATTTT